These T cell receptor beta chains were read from a single sample in a study of blood T cells in healthy people across ages. In TCRdb, the 5' RACE reads were re-called with MiXCR into one record per CDR3 protein. The repertoire includes 950,000 to 1,200,000 distinct CDR3 sequences, around two fifths of them detected once, and around 13% sits in the top ten. Sample: blood. The source is a man aged 18 to 30 in good health. The CDR3 runs from the conserved cysteine through the conserved F or W. A D gene is named only where the DNA matches it firmly. Rows give clone size only sometimes, using once, few, many, or a class for an expanded clone.

j_gene,d_gene,abundance,len,v_gene,CDR3nt,CDR3aa
TRBJ1-5,TRBD1,few,14,TRBV2,TGTGCCAGCACCCCAGACAGGGTAAATCAGCCCCAGCATTTT,CASTPDRVNQPQHF
TRBJ2-4,TRBD1,few,17,TRBV2,TGTGCCAGCAGAGAAACAGGGGGGACCCCAATGAAAAACATTCAGTACTTC,CASRETGGTPMKNIQYF
TRBJ2-1,NA,few,13,TRBV29-1,TGCAGCGTTGAAAACCCGACAGGCAATGAGCAGTTCTTC,CSVENPTGNEQFF
TRBJ1-3,NA,NA,16,TRBV9,TGTGCCAGCAGCGTAGATGGCGGAGTCTCTGGAAACACCATATATTTT,CASSVDGGVSGNTIYF
TRBJ1-4,NA,few,15,TRBV7-2,TGTGCCAGCAGCTTATCTGGGCAGTACTATGAAAAACTGTTTTTT,CASSLSGQYYEKLFF
TRBJ1-4,TRBD1,few,12,TRBV7-9,TGTGCCACGACAGGGAATAATGAAAAACTGTTTTTT,CATTGNNEKLFF
TRBJ1-5,NA,few,16,TRBV6-2/TRBV6-3,TGTGCCAGCAGTTACTCGGAGGGCGGAGGGTATCAGCCCCAGCATTTT,CASSYSEGGGYQPQHF
TRBJ2-1,TRBD1,NA,19,TRBV12-5,TGTGCTAGTGGTTTGGTAAAGGCCCAGGCAGGGGGTCACTACAATGAGCAGTTCTTC,CASGLVKAQAGGHYNEQFF
TRBJ1-2,NA,NA,15,TRBV4-2,TGTGCCAGCAGCCAAGGAGAGGGATCTGGCTATGGCTACACCTTC,CASSQGEGSGYGYTF
TRBJ2-2,NA,few,13,TRBV7-9,TGTGCCAGCAGCTGGACAGTAACCGGGGAGCTGTTTTTT,CASSWTVTGELFF
TRBJ1-1,NA,NA,14,TRBV6-1,TGTGCCAGCAGAGGGACCGCCAACGTGGGTGAAGCTTTCTTT,CASRGTANVGEAFF
TRBJ1-1,NA,NA,14,TRBV18,TGTGCCAGCTCACCAAATTTTAGGGACACTGAAGCTTTCTTT,CASSPNFRDTEAFF
TRBJ1-2,NA,few,15,TRBV6-2/TRBV6-3,TGTGCCAGCAGTCCTTGGCAGGGCTCCAACTATGGCTACACCTTC,CASSPWQGSNYGYTF
TRBJ2-3,TRBD2,NA,15,TRBV20-1,TGCAGTGCTAGATGGGTAGCGGGATACACAGATACGCAGTATTTT,CSARWVAGYTDTQYF
TRBJ2-7,NA,few,11,TRBV6-2/TRBV6-3,TGTGCCAGATTGACTTCCTACGAGCAGTACTTC,CARLTSYEQYF
TRBJ1-2,TRBD1,NA,14,TRBV27,TGTGCCAGCAGGCCGGGACAGGACGGCTATGGCTACACCTTC,CASRPGQDGYGYTF
TRBJ1-5,NA,NA,16,TRBV12-3/TRBV12-4,TGTGCCAGCAGTTTAAACACCGGGGGACCAAATCAGCCCCAGCATTTT,CASSLNTGGPNQPQHF
TRBJ2-1,TRBD2,NA,15,TRBV5-1,TGCGCCAGCAGCTTTAGCGGGGGGAGGCACAATGAGCAGTTCTTC,CASSFSGGRHNEQFF
TRBJ2-3,TRBD2,NA,19,TRBV24-1,TGTGCCACCAGTGAACTAGCGGGGCAGACGCCCGCTAGCACAGATACGCAGTATTTT,CATSELAGQTPASTDTQYF
TRBJ2-6,TRBD1,many,16,TRBV10-3,TGTGCCATCAGTATCACAGGGGATTCTGGGGCCAACGTCCTGACTTTC,CAISITGDSGANVLTF
TRBJ1-4,TRBD1,NA,14,TRBV27,TGTGCCAGCAGTCAAAGCAGGGGGAATGAAAAACTGTTTTTT,CASSQSRGNEKLFF